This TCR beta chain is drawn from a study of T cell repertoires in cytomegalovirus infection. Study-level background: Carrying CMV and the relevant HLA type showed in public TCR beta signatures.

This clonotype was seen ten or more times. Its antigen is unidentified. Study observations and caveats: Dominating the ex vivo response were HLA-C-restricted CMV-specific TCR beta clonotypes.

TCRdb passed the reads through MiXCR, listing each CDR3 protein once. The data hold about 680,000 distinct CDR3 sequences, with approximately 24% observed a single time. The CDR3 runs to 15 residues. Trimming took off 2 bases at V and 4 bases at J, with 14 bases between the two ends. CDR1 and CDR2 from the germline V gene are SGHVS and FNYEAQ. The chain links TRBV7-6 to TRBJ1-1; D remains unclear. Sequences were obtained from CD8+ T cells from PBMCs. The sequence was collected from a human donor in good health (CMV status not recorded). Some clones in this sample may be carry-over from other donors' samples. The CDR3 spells CASSLSSGLGTEAFF. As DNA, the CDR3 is TGTGCCAGCAGCTTATCCTCTGGGTTGGGCACTGAAGCTTTCTTT.